Below, one T cell receptor beta chain is given with its context. CDR3 length equals 15 residues. Trimming cost V 2 bases and J 5 bases, with 15 bases left between them. Germline CDR1 reads SGHAT; CDR2 reads FQNNGV. This sample stems from a study of blood T cell repertoires in COVID-19. Using immunoSEQ multiplex PCR, the repertoire was profiled, and TCRdb retains in-frame clones only, with some absent. Here the sample spans almost 500,000 clones, about 85% being singletons. The material sequenced was PBMCs or T cells enriched from blood (not recorded which). V gene TRBV11-2 combines with J gene TRBJ1-1; D is undetermined. This TCR came from a woman aged 60-75 years who had recovered from COVID-19. The CDR3 bases are TGTGCCAGCAGCTTATTTTATCGGGGTGGGACTGAAGCTTTCTTT. It codes for CASSLFYRGGTEAFF.